The 24 T cell receptor beta chains in this list originate from one sample, sequenced in a study of blood T cells in healthy people across ages (dated by TCRdb to the mid-2010s). To prepare the library, 5' RACE was applied. Reads for this sample came from an Illumina HiSeq 2500. A second PCR of about 6 to 12 cycles was run with a J-beta primer mix and a sample-barcoded 5' primer. TCRdb reanalyzed the raw reads on its own, using fastp at Q25 for trimming and MiXCR for clone calling, and kept in-frame beta chains. Rows with a matching CDR3 protein are joined into one entry that keeps the most common DNA and genes. Recorded for this sample are about 760,000 distinct CDR3 sequences; just over 55% of them occurred a single time. The ten largest make up around 25% of the sample. The sequencing sample was made of blood. These receptors were obtained from a man aged 35-49 years in good health.

The chain couples TRBV29-1 to TRBJ2-5, with TRBD2 as a possible D gene (5 bases). The CDR3 sequence is 14 residues long. The V gene's germline CDR1 is SQVTM and CDR2 ANQGSEA. Trimming took off 4 bases at V and 11 bases at J, with 23 bases between the two ends. The CDR3 DNA reads TGCAGCGTTGTGTCGACGGGGAAAGGGAATGAGCAGTACTTC. Translated, it gives CSVVSTGKGNEQYF.

A few counts support this clonotype. V and J are TRBV12-5 and TRBJ2-1; 7 bases align to TRBD2. The germline CDR1 and CDR2 sequences are LGHNT and FRNRAP. V lost 5 bases and J lost 4; bases outside the gene matches: 8. The CDR3 has 15 amino acids. The CDR3 DNA reads TGTGCTAGTGGTCCGCCAGCGGGATCATACAATGAGCAGTTCTTC. It encodes CASGPPAGSYNEQFF.

This clonotype was found a few times. The chain employs TRBV7-9 and TRBJ2-6, with a tentative D call TRBD2 (5 bases). The CDR3 covers 16 residues. Trimming left V 5 bases short and J 0 bases short, with 11 bases between. Looked up from germline, CDR1 is SEHNR and CDR2 is FQNEAQ (reference sequence). CDR3 region: CASSPTGSSGANVLTF. For the CDR3, the DNA is TGTGCCAGCAGCCCGACGGGGAGCTCTGGGGCCAACGTCCTGACTTTC. The full variable domain, rest sourced from reference TRBV7-9 and TRBJ2-6, is DTGVSQNPRHKITKRGQNVTFRCDPISEHNRLYWYRQTLGQGPEFLTYFQNEAQLEKSRLLSDRFSAERPKGSFSTLEIQRTEQGDSAMYLCASSPTGSSGANVLTFGAGSRLTVL.

This chain joins TRBV4-1 and TRBJ2-7; tentatively, D is TRBD1 or TRBD2 (6 bases each). CDR1 is MGHRA, CDR2 YSYEKL, per germline. The CDR3 is 16 amino acids. Trimming left V 1 base short and J 3 bases short, with 16 bases between. The CDR3 DNA follows: TGCGCCAGCAGCCAAGTCTCTCGGGGGCTGAGCTACGAGCAGTACTTC. The encoded protein is CASSQVSRGLSYEQYF.

CDR3 protein: CASSSLRDLRNTGELFF. The CDR3, as DNA: TGTGCCAGCAGTTCCCTCCGGGACCTCAGGAACACCGGGGAGCTGTTTTTT. This chain links TRBV6-2 or TRBV6-3 with TRBJ2-2, with D perhaps being TRBD1 or TRBD2 (5 bases each). There are 17 residues in the CDR3. V lost 4 bases and J lost 1, with 16 bases in between. Germline V CDR1 and CDR2: MNHEY, SVGEGT.

This clonotype was detected a few times. The chain has TRBV12-3 or TRBV12-4 and TRBJ1-3; no reliable D call. This CDR3 has 12 amino acids. The ends were cut back, 3 bases at V and 5 bases at J, with 5 bases in the middle. CDR3 DNA: TGTGCCAGCAGTTTTTCCCGAAACACCATATATTTT. The encoded protein is CASSFSRNTIYF.

The genes are TRBV7-2 and TRBJ2-4; 9 bases map to TRBD1. In germline, CDR1 is SGHTA, CDR2 FQGNSA. The CDR3 loop spans 16 amino acids. V trimming: 5 bases; J trimming: 7 bases; junction bases outside the gene matches: 12. The CDR3: CASSNPWDRVGNIQYF. CDR3 sequence (DNA): TGTGCCAGCAGCAACCCCTGGGACAGGGTGGGGAACATTCAGTACTTC.

This clonotype was recorded a few times. This sequence joins TRBV7-2 and TRBJ2-3; D ambiguous. Germline-derived CDR1 and CDR2 are SGHTA and FQGNSA. V lost 3 bases and J 2 bases, leaving 9 bases between the germline ends. The CDR3 is 14 residues long. CDR3 protein: CASSLAPATDTQYF. The CDR3 DNA reads TGTGCCAGCAGCTTGGCCCCGGCCACAGATACGCAGTATTTT.

V usage is TRBV2 and J usage is TRBJ2-3, with 10 nucleotides matching TRBD2. With V trimmed by 6 bases and J by 4 bases, 7 bases remained unmatched. The V gene's germline CDR1 is SNHLY and CDR2 FYNNEI. The CDR3 sequence is 15 residues long. CDR3 sequence reads: CASRSLAGAADTQYF. CDR3 in DNA: TGTGCCAGCAGGTCCCTAGCGGGGGCAGCAGATACGCAGTATTTT. Based on the CDR3 plus reference TRBV2 and TRBJ2-3, the full variable domain is EPEVTQTPSHQVTQMGQEVILRCVPISNHLYFYWYRQILGQKVEFLVSFYNNEISEKSEIFDDQFSVERPDGSNFTLKIRSTKLEDSAMYFCASRSLAGAADTQYFGPGTRLTVL.

This chain uses TRBV11-2 with TRBJ2-1; 8 bases match TRBD1. The DNA end lines up better with TRBJ2-7; the J call may be wrong. The length of the CDR3 is 16 residues. Germline V gene lookup returns CDR1 SGHAT and CDR2 FQNNGV. CDR3 protein: CASSLLFQGAYNEQYF. In DNA form, the CDR3 reads TGTGCCAGCAGCTTACTTTTTCAGGGGGCTTACAATGAGCAGTACTTC.

This clonotype was detected only a few times. V gene TRBV29-1 combines with J gene TRBJ1-1; D not resolved. V lost 8 bases and J lost 3, with 13 bases in between. There are 12 residues in the CDR3. Germline loops: CDR1 SQVTM, CDR2 ANQGSEA. CDR3 coding DNA: TGCAGCACGAAATCGGGTTACACTGAAGCTTTCTTT. This translates into CSTKSGYTEAFF.

The chain is built from TRBV20-1 and TRBJ2-3; the match to TRBD2 covers 11 bases. There are 18 residues in the CDR3. J gave up 1 base and V 7 bases, and 16 bases lay outside the gene matches. CDR1 DFQATT and CDR2 SNEGSKA come from the germline V gene (reference sequence). The CDR3 sequence: CSGTPVRLAGRGTDTQYF. CDR3 bases: TGCAGTGGGACCCCGGTGAGACTAGCGGGACGGGGCACAGATACGCAGTATTTT.

The table lists this clonotype with a few counts. J is TRBJ2-5 and V is TRBV7-2, with 16 bases identical to TRBD2. Judging by the DNA end, TRBJ2-7 fits better; the J call may be wrong. CDR3 length: 18 residues. CDR1 and CDR2 from the germline V gene are SGHTA and FQGNSA. The CDR3 nucleotides read TGTGCCAGCAGCTTAGCCCTGGGACTAGCGGGAGGGATGGACGAGCAGTACTTC. Protein product: CASSLALGLAGGMDEQYF.

This clonotype was seen a few times. The chain has TRBV7-2 and TRBJ2-1, with TRBD2 matching over 9 bases. V gave up 0 bases and J gave up 8 bases; unmatched junction bases: 5. Per the germline V gene, CDR1 is SGHTA and CDR2 is FQGNSA. The CDR3 runs to 15 residues. The CDR3 protein is CASSLASSGIDEQFF. CDR3 DNA sequence: TGTGCCAGCAGCTTAGCATCTAGCGGGATCGATGAGCAGTTCTTC.

This sequence joins TRBV12-3 or TRBV12-4 and TRBJ2-7; D possibly corresponds to TRBD1 (5 bases). This CDR3 has 14 residues. Trimming pared 6 bases from V and 3 bases from J, leaving 15 bases between. CDR3 protein: CASSTDPGNYEQYF. CDR3 DNA: TGTGCCAGCAGCACTGACCCAGGGAACTACGAGCAGTACTTC.

The CDR3 here is CASSQEYLAGVNEQYF. In DNA form, the CDR3 reads TGCGCCAGCAGCCAAGAATACCTAGCGGGAGTAAACGAGCAGTACTTC. The gene calls are TRBV4-3 and TRBJ2-7; TRBD2 aligns across 10 bases. Per the germline V gene, CDR1 is LGHNA and CDR2 is YSLEER. Germline trimming cut 0 bases from V and 5 bases from J; bases unmatched to any gene: 7. The CDR3 length is 16 residues.

The CDR3 nucleotides are TGTGCCAGCAGACGGTCGTCTCCCAATGAGCAGTACTTC. Translating it yields CASRRSSPNEQYF. V and J are TRBV7-8 and TRBJ2-1; no firm D call. The end of the DNA is better explained by TRBJ2-7, so the J call may be wrong. This CDR3 region has 13 residues. The germline V gene has CDR1 SGHVS and CDR2 FQNEAQ.

The chain carries TRBV5-4 and TRBJ2-3, with D tentatively TRBD1 (6 bases). Germline V CDR1 and CDR2: SGHNT, YYREEE (reference sequence). This CDR3 is 16 amino acids long. Trimming left V 4 bases short and J 1 base short, with 16 bases between. The CDR3 protein is CASSTPVAGGTDTQYF. Written as DNA, the CDR3 is TGTGCCAGCAGCACGCCGGTGGCAGGGGGCACAGATACGCAGTATTTT.

This sequence joins TRBV24-1 and TRBJ2-7, with unresolved D. The CDR3 sequence is 14 residues long. CDR1 KGHDR and CDR2 SFDVKD come from the germline V gene. V lost 3 bases, J lost 2 bases, and 10 bases lay in between. CDR3 bases: TGTGCCACCAGTGATGCGGCGACTCCCTACGAGCAGTACTTC. Amino acids: CATSDAATPYEQYF.

This clonotype appeared once. The J gene is TRBJ2-7, the V gene TRBV6-2 or TRBV6-3; possible D gene TRBD1, 5 bases. This CDR3 is built from 16 residues. Per the germline V gene, CDR1 is MNHEY and CDR2 is SVGEGT. Trimming left V 7 bases short and J 0 bases short, with 19 bases between. The chain's CDR3 is CASNDPRVPLSYEQYF. The CDR3 DNA follows: TGTGCCAGCAATGACCCCAGGGTCCCGCTCTCCTACGAGCAGTACTTC.

This clonotype was counted between two and nine times. CDR3 bases: TGCAGTGCCGAAACAGGGGACAACGTTAACTATGGCTACACCTTC. Translating gives CSAETGDNVNYGYTF. The V and J genes are TRBV20-1 and TRBJ1-2; 7 nucleotides match TRBD1. In germline, CDR1 is DFQATT, CDR2 SNEGSKA (reference sequence). V dropped 6 bases and J dropped 1; count of bases not matched to a gene: 11. This CDR3 spans 15 amino acids.

The chain carries TRBV12-3 or TRBV12-4 and TRBJ2-2; 11 bases align to TRBD2. Unmatched junction bases numbered 3, after V lost 8 bases and J lost 1 base. CDR3 length: 15 residues. The CDR3 DNA is TGTGCCAGCCGAACTAGCGGGAGGAACACCGGGGAGCTGTTTTTT. This sequence encodes CASRTSGRNTGELFF.

The CDR3 DNA follows: TGCGCCAGCCGAGGAGGGGGACCCACTGAAGCTTTCTTT. Residues: CASRGGGPTEAFF. The chain is built from TRBV4-1 and TRBJ1-1; D may be TRBD1 (6 bases). CDR1 and CDR2 from the germline V gene are MGHRA and YSYEKL. V gave up 8 bases and J gave up 4 bases, with 14 bases separating them. This CDR3 is built from 13 residues.

This clonotype was picked up a small number of times. The chain is built from TRBV12-3 or TRBV12-4 and TRBJ2-5; D call uncertain. V lost 1 base and J lost 11, with 20 bases in between. The CDR3 consists of 15 residues. The CDR3 coding sequence is TGTGCCAGCAGTTTAGGAAGGGCGTCCTACAATGAGCAGTACTTC. Protein product: CASSLGRASYNEQYF.